Below, 11 T cell receptor beta chains from the same sample are listed, as sequenced in a study of CD8 T cells in Susac syndrome (dated by TCRdb to the late 2010s). Preparation of the library involved the immunoSEQ multiplex PCR assay. RNA was extracted with the RNeasy kit and roughly 0.5 to 1 ug was reverse transcribed using random hexamers. TCRdb reprocessed the public reads (quality trimming at Q25 with fastp, clone calling with MiXCR) and kept in-frame beta chains. Every distinct CDR3 protein forms one entry, paired with its most common genes and DNA. A total of under 350,000 distinct CDR3 sequences appear in this sample, under 95% of them only once. The ten largest clones take up about 0.07% of the sample. The sequenced material came from CD4+ T cells from PBMCs. The receptors shown here come from a human donor with multiple sclerosis.

The chain joins TRBV7-9 to TRBJ1-2; tentative D call: TRBD1 (5 bases). The germline V and J ends were trimmed by 6 bases and 0 bases, with 11 bases remaining between them. The CDR3 loop spans 14 amino acids. From germline, CDR1 is SEHNR and CDR2 FQNEAQ (reference sequence). CDR3 loop: CASSRTISNYGYTF. The CDR3, as DNA: TGTGCCAGCAGTCGGACAATCTCTAACTATGGCTACACCTTC. Filled out from reference TRBV7-9 and TRBJ1-2, the complete variable domain reads DTGVSQNPRHKITKRGQNVTFRCDPISEHNRLYWYRQTLGQGPEFLTYFQNEAQLEKSRLLSDRFSAERPKGSFSTLEIQRTEQGDSAMYLCASSRTISNYGYTFGSGTRLTVV.

The rearrangement uses TRBV2 and TRBJ1-2, with 7 bases matching TRBD1. Germline assignment: CDR1 SNHLY and CDR2 FYNNEI. The CDR3 consists of 14 residues. J lost 5 bases, V lost 6 bases, and 9 bases had no gene match. Written as DNA, the CDR3 is TGTGCCAGCAGGATTGGACAGGCGAGTTATGGCTACACCTTC. Protein product: CASRIGQASYGYTF.

This chain uses TRBV14 with TRBJ2-3, with TRBD1 identical over 7 bases. There are 16 residues in the CDR3. V shed 4 bases, J shed 6 bases, and the junction held 13 bases outside the gene matches. Germline assignment: CDR1 SGHDN and CDR2 FVKESK. This CDR3 is CASSLRSRGYTDTQYF. The CDR3 nucleotides read TGTGCCAGCAGCCTCCGAAGCAGGGGGTATACGGATACGCAGTATTTT. Filled out from reference TRBV14 and TRBJ2-3, the complete variable domain reads EAGVTQFPSHSVIEKGQTVTLRCDPISGHDNLYWYRRVMGKEIKFLLHFVKESKQDESGMPNNRFLAERTGGTYSTLKVQPAELEDSGVYFCASSLRSRGYTDTQYFGPGTRLTVL.

This clonotype was recorded a few times. This sequence joins TRBV4-3 and TRBJ2-7; D is possibly TRBD1 (6 bases). Germline loops: CDR1 LGHNA, CDR2 YSLEER. Trimming pared 0 bases from V and 3 bases from J, leaving 15 bases between. The CDR3 loop spans 16 amino acids. The CDR3 spells CASSQDPQGVDYEQYF. The CDR3 DNA is TGCGCCAGCAGCCAAGATCCACAGGGAGTAGACTACGAGCAGTACTTC.

The gene calls are TRBV11-3 and TRBJ2-7, with 8 bases that match TRBD1. V dropped 5 bases and J dropped 6; count of bases not matched to a gene: 9. The CDR3 spans 14 residues. Germline values: CDR1 SGHNT, CDR2 YENEEA. CDR3 protein: CASSHRGLVVEQYF. CDR3 sequence (DNA): TGTGCCAGCAGCCACAGGGGGTTGGTCGTCGAGCAGTACTTC.

The CDR3 nucleotides read TGCAGCGTTGCGCGTGACAGGTCCTCCTACGAGCAGTACTTC. This codes for CSVARDRSSYEQYF. The chain uses TRBV29-1 and TRBJ2-7; a possible D gene is TRBD1 (6 bases). This CDR3 region has 14 residues. The germline V gene has CDR1 SQVTM and CDR2 ANQGSEA. Trimming removed 4 bases from V and 0 bases from J, with 13 bases in between.

This chain uses TRBV6-1 with TRBJ1-5, with D maybe TRBD1 (5 bases). The CDR3 contains 13 residues. The ends were cut back, 10 bases at V and 3 bases at J, with 13 bases in the middle. CDR1 is MNHNS, CDR2 SASEGT, per germline. DNA for the CDR3: TGTGCCACGGGGACGGACACCAATCAGCCCCAGCATTTT. This gives the protein CATGTDTNQPQHF.

This clonotype was counted once. The gene calls are TRBV30 and TRBJ2-7; D call uncertain. CDR3 length equals 14 residues. CDR1 and CDR2 from the germline V gene are GTSNPN and SVGIG (reference sequence). The CDR3 DNA follows: TGTGCTTTTTCGGATCAACCCCCTGCCTACGAGCAGTACTTC. Translated: CAFSDQPPAYEQYF.

In DNA form, the CDR3 reads TGCGCCAGCAGCTTGGACGGCCGGGCCTTCTATGGCTACACCTTC. Its protein product is CASSLDGRAFYGYTF. The chain carries TRBV5-1 and TRBJ1-2, with D uncertain. The CDR3 runs 15 residues. The V gene lost 0 bases and the J gene lost 4 bases, with 13 bases spanning the gap. The germline V gene has CDR1 SGHRS and CDR2 YFSETQ.

V gene TRBV6-5 combines with J gene TRBJ1-3, with D unresolved. With 6 bases removed from V and 8 bases from J, the gap between germline ends came to 8 bases. Germline V gives CDR1 MNHEY, CDR2 SVGAGI. The CDR3 totals 11 residues. The CDR3 DNA follows: TGTGCCAGCAGGCGTACGGACACCATATATTTT. Translating it yields CASRRTDTIYF.

The chain employs TRBV19 and TRBJ2-5; 8 bases are shared with TRBD1. CDR1 and CDR2 from the germline V gene are LNHDA and SQIVND (reference sequence). V dropped 5 bases and J dropped 4; count of bases not matched to a gene: 6. The CDR3 spans 14 residues. CDR3 sequence reads: CASSSSRGRETQYF. The DNA of the CDR3 is TGTGCCAGTAGTTCTTCCAGGGGGCGAGAGACCCAGTACTTC.